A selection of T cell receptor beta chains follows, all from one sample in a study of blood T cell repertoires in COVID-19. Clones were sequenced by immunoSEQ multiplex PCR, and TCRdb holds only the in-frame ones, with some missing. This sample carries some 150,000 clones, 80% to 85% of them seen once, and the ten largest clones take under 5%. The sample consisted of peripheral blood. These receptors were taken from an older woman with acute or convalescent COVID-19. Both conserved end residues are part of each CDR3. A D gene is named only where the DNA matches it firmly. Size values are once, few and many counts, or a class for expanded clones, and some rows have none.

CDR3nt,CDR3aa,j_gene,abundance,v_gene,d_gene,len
TGTGCCAGCTCACCAGGTGAGGGTGGCGATACGCAGTATTTT,CASSPGEGGDTQYF,TRBJ2-3,-,TRBV18,-,14
TGCGCCAGCAGCTTGTTTTCGGGTTACGAGCAGTACTTC,CASSLFSGYEQYF,TRBJ2-7,-,TRBV5-1,-,13
TGTGCCACCAGTGATATCCGGGACAGGGGACATGAGCAGTTCTTC,CATSDIRDRGHEQFF,TRBJ2-1,-,TRBV24-1,TRBD1,15
TGTGCCAGCAGTTTAAACAACAGGGTCCAGTACTTC,CASSLNNRVQYF,TRBJ2-7,-,TRBV12-3/TRBV12-4,-,12
TGTGCCAGCAGCTTGGTTGGGGGGGGCTCCTATAATTCACCCCTCCACTTT,CASSLVGGGSYNSPLHF,TRBJ1-6,few,TRBV5-4,-,17
TGTGCCAGCAGCGAACTTGGCGGGGGCATTGGGGATACGCAGTATTTT,CASSELGGGIGDTQYF,TRBJ2-3,-,TRBV7-2,-,16
TGTGCCAGCAGCCGTGGACTAGCGGGAGCGACCTACGAGCAGTACTTC,CASSRGLAGATYEQYF,TRBJ2-7,-,TRBV11-2,TRBD2,16
TGTGCCAGCAGCTTAGGGGCCAATCAGCCCCAGCATTTT,CASSLGANQPQHF,TRBJ1-5,-,TRBV11-3,-,13
TGTGCCAGCAGCCATAACGCCGGGATCGTAGGGGGTGACGAAAAACTGTTTTTT,CASSHNAGIVGGDEKLFF,TRBJ1-4,-,TRBV3-1/TRBV3-2,-,18
TGTGCCAGCGCCGACAGGTGGAATTCACCCCTCCACTTT,CASADRWNSPLHF,TRBJ1-6,-,TRBV2,-,13
TGTGCCAGCAGCCAAGTTTTATGTAGGCAGGTTGGGCAGCCCCAGCATTTT,CASSQVLCRQVGQPQHF,TRBJ1-5,-,TRBV14,-,17
TGTGCCAGCGGACCAGGGGGCCCTATCGGGGAGCTGTTTTTT,CASGPGGPIGELFF,TRBJ2-2,-,TRBV6-5,TRBD1,14
TGCGCCAGCAATCAGGCCGTGAGCTCCTACAATGAGCAGTTCTTC,CASNQAVSSYNEQFF,TRBJ2-1,-,TRBV5-1,-,15
TGTGCCAGCAGTGGATTTAGGGGGTCGAACTATGGCTACACCTTC,CASSGFRGSNYGYTF,TRBJ1-2,once,TRBV2,-,15
TGTGCCAGCAGCGTAGGACCAGCGGGAGAAGTCTACGAGCAGTACTTC,CASSVGPAGEVYEQYF,TRBJ2-7,-,TRBV9,TRBD2,16
TGTGCCAGCAGCCATCGCTCTCGGGGACTAGGCCGCGATGAGCAGTTCTTC,CASSHRSRGLGRDEQFF,TRBJ2-1,-,TRBV3-1/TRBV3-2,TRBD2,17
TGTGCCAGCAGCCTTACAGGGGTCACAGATACGCAGTATTTT,CASSLTGVTDTQYF,TRBJ2-3,-,TRBV14,TRBD1,14
TGTGCCAGCAGCTTAGCTGGGGGGGGGAACTACAATGAGCAGTTCTTC,CASSLAGGGNYNEQFF,TRBJ2-1,once,TRBV7-9,TRBD2,16
TGTGCCAGCATCCCGGGACAGGGTTTCTACGGCTACACCTTC,CASIPGQGFYGYTF,TRBJ1-2,-,TRBV2,TRBD1,14
TGTGCCAGCAGTTACGGCGACAGGCTACCCTATGGCTACACCTTC,CASSYGDRLPYGYTF,TRBJ1-2,-,TRBV6-6,-,15
TGTGCCACCAGTGATTCCGGGACAGGGGGGATTGAAGCTTTCTTT,CATSDSGTGGIEAFF,TRBJ1-1,-,TRBV24-1,TRBD1,15
TGTGCCAGCAGTCGGGGGACGGGACCCCTCTATGGCTACACCTTC,CASSRGTGPLYGYTF,TRBJ1-2,-,TRBV27,-,15
TGTGCCAGTAGTTTCTTATCAGGGGGGCCCGGGGAGCTGTTTTTT,CASSFLSGGPGELFF,TRBJ2-2,-,TRBV19,-,15